The sequence of this T cell receptor (beta chain) was determined in a study of shared clonotypes between healthy human individuals. General study findings and limits: At large depth, rarefaction still showed sorted-subset sequencing to be incomplete.

Into CD45RA+ naive and CD45RA-negative memory subsets, the CD4+ cells were split. The CDR3 length is 17 residues. Trimming left V 1 base short and J 2 bases short, with 18 bases between. Germline CDR1 SGDLS, CDR2 YYNGEE. Produced via immunoSEQ multiplex PCR; TCRdb's table is partial and in-frame only. The sample has just over 2,000,000 clones, 95% seen once. Regarding this clone: Its antigen is undetermined.

The chain is built from TRBV9 and TRBJ1-2; perhaps TRBD1 as D (6 bases). Sequenced sample: naive CD4+ T cells sorted from blood. The subset denotes: CD45RA+ positively selected. The receptor was isolated from a man aged 18 to 29 in good health. As DNA, the CDR3 is TGTGCCAGCAGCGTACTCTCAGGGGCGGGATTGAACTATGGCTACACCTTC. Its protein product is CASSVLSGAGLNYGYTF.